The sequence of this T cell receptor beta chain was determined in a study of regulatory T cells in long-lasting Graves disease. Building of the TCR beta libraries involved iRepertoire HTBI primers and Arm-PCR of CDR3 regions. One entry per CDR3 protein, called by TCRdb with MiXCR from the multiplex PCR reads. The table lists roughly 700,000 distinct CDR3 sequences, roughly 30% of them singletons. Whole-study results and caveats: The researchers studied only peripheral blood, not thyroid tissue.

Documented time point: persistent/refractory GD, antithyroid drugs over 5 years with positive TRAb. PBMC RNA was the source of the TCR library. Graves' disease diagnosis followed American Thyroid Association guidelines. Peripheral blood, about 10 milliliters of it, was drawn into EDTA tubes. A note on this clonotype: Its target is not known.

The sample was peripheral blood mononuclear cells (PBMCs), taken when the disease was refractory, from a patient treated with antithyroid drugs. This clonotype was obtained from a female donor with Graves disease.

CDR3 residues: CATSDQSGEDTGELFF. CDR3 DNA sequence: TGTGCCACCAGTGATCAGTCAGGGGAGGACACCGGGGAGCTGTTTTTT. This rearrangement joins TRBV24-1 to TRBJ2-2; D may match TRBD1 or TRBD2 (6 bases each). This CDR3 contains 16 residues. From germline, CDR1 is KGHDR and CDR2 SFDVKD. V lost 3 bases, J lost 3 bases, and 13 bases lay in between.